These 27 T cell receptor beta chains originate from one sample sequenced in a study of T-cell reconstitution after alpha-beta-depleted transplantation in children. Construction of the TCRbeta library involved unique molecular identifiers. TCRdb passed the PCR reads through MiXCR, listing each CDR3 protein once. The sample records about 900,000 distinct CDR3 sequences, 25% to 30% being singletons. The material sequenced was PBMCs, mostly from graft donor cells, taken 360 days after TCRalphabeta/CD19-depleted stem cell transplant. The receptors here all came from a boy less than two years old who had a stem cell transplant for SCID, so the T cells may come from the graft donor.

This chain links TRBV4-2 with TRBJ2-3; D assignment may be TRBD1 or TRBD2 (6 bases each). The CDR3 totals 15 residues. Germline assignment: CDR1 LGHNA and CDR2 YNFKEQ. With 1 base removed from V and 4 bases from J, the gap between germline ends came to 12 bases. The CDR3 DNA follows: TGTGCCAGCAGCCAAGTGGAGGGGGGTCCAGATACGCAGTATTTT. It yields the protein CASSQVEGGPDTQYF.

CDR3 DNA: TGTGCCAGCAGCCAACAGGGTAACACTGAAGCTTTCTTT. As protein: CASSQQGNTEAFF. The chain employs TRBV7-9 and TRBJ1-1; a possible D gene is TRBD1 (6 bases). Looked up from germline, CDR1 is SEHNR and CDR2 is FQNEAQ (reference sequence). The CDR3 is 13 amino acids. Between the trimmed V and J ends, which lost 5 bases and 2 bases, there was a span of 9 bases. Full variable domain (missing parts from reference TRBV7-9 and TRBJ1-1): DTGVSQNPRHKITKRGQNVTFRCDPISEHNRLYWYRQTLGQGPEFLTYFQNEAQLEKSRLLSDRFSAERPKGSFSTLEIQRTEQGDSAMYLCASSQQGNTEAFFGQGTRLTVV.

In this sample, this clonotype turned up a few times. The chain combines TRBV5-1 with TRBJ2-7; D is possibly TRBD2 (5 bases). CDR1 and CDR2 (germline): SGHRS, YFSETQ. V was shortened by 5 bases and J by 7 bases, with 16 bases between the two germline ends. The CDR3 consists of 13 residues. The CDR3 is CASRDGVKGEQYF. The CDR3 nucleotides read TGCGCCAGCAGGGACGGGGTAAAAGGGGAGCAGTACTTC.

The chain combines TRBV5-1 with TRBJ2-7; weak D call: TRBD1 (5 bases). Germline lookup yields CDR1 SGHRS and CDR2 YFSETQ. This CDR3 is 14 amino acids long. Trimming shortened V by 5 bases and J by 0 bases, and 12 bases separated the two germline ends. CDR3 loop: CASSKTATSYEQYF. The CDR3 DNA reads as TGCGCCAGCAGTAAGACAGCGACCTCCTACGAGCAGTACTTC.

The V gene is TRBV7-9, the J gene TRBJ1-2; D not certain. The CDR3 spans 13 residues. The V end lost 5 bases, the J end lost 0 bases, and 7 bases lay between the germline ends. Germline V gives CDR1 SEHNR, CDR2 FQNEAQ (reference sequence). The DNA of the CDR3 is TGTGCCAGCAGCCGCGAGACTAACTATGGCTACACCTTC. Amino acid sequence: CASSRETNYGYTF.

The V gene is TRBV28, the J gene TRBJ2-3, with 10 bases that match TRBD2. Germline CDR1 MDHEN, CDR2 SYDVKM. This CDR3 contains 17 residues. The junction had 9 bases not matched to a gene; V was cut back by 4 bases and J by 2 bases. DNA of the CDR3: TGTGCCAGCAGTTCCTCCGGGACTAGCGCCATCACAGATACGCAGTATTTT. Translating gives CASSSSGTSAITDTQYF.

The chain couples TRBV3-1 to TRBJ2-5; the match to TRBD2 covers 9 bases. Looked up from germline, CDR1 is LGHDT and CDR2 is YNNKEL (reference sequence). CDR3 length: 16 residues. Trimming took 4 bases from V and 9 from J; bases not matched to a gene: 15. The CDR3 region has the DNA TGTGCCAGCAGCCCCCCCCTAGCGGGGATTTTTGGGTCCCAGTACTTC. It translates to CASSPPLAGIFGSQYF.

The chain is built from TRBV29-1 and TRBJ2-1; TRBD2 agrees at 7 bases. Germline trimming cut 8 bases from V and 15 bases from J; bases unmatched to any gene: 19. The CDR3 contains 13 residues. Germline-derived CDR1 and CDR2 are SQVTM and ANQGSEA. CDR3 sequence reads: CSLTPSGGGPRFF. DNA of the CDR3: TGCAGCCTCACACCGTCTGGGGGGGGACCTCGGTTCTTC.

The sample holds one count of this clonotype. This chain uses TRBV4-3 with TRBJ2-1; the D is unclear. Germline CDR1 and CDR2: LGHNA and YSLEER. The V and J ends lost 0 bases and 3 bases respectively, with 21 bases between them. CDR3 size: 19 residues. The CDR3: CASSQDLVFGQYYYNEQFF. In nucleotides, the CDR3 is TGCGCCAGCAGCCAAGACTTGGTCTTTGGGCAGTACTACTACAATGAGCAGTTCTTC.

The gene calls are TRBV15 and TRBJ2-3, with 12 positions matching TRBD1. V gave up 1 base and J gave up 5 bases; unmatched junction bases: 1. This CDR3 comprises 15 residues. Per germline, CDR1 LNHNV and CDR2 YYDKDF (reference sequence). The CDR3 protein is CATSRGDRGQDTQYF. The CDR3 bases are TGTGCCACCAGCAGAGGGGACAGGGGGCAAGATACGCAGTATTTT.

The sample holds a few counts of this clonotype. The chain links TRBV5-6 to TRBJ1-2; D call uncertain. The germline V gene has CDR1 SGHDT and CDR2 YYEEEE. V was cut by 0 bases and J by 4 bases, with 4 bases left in between. This CDR3 is built from 12 residues. The CDR3 DNA follows: TGTGCCAGCAGCTTGGATTTCTATGGCTACACCTTC. Translated, it gives CASSLDFYGYTF.

A few counts support this clonotype. V gene TRBV5-1 combines with J gene TRBJ2-2; TRBD2 might be the D (7 bases). With 3 bases removed from V and 2 bases from J, the gap between germline ends came to 17 bases. The length of the CDR3 is 17 residues. Germline assignment: CDR1 SGHRS and CDR2 YFSETQ. CDR3 sequence: CASSWWSAGANTGELFF. The CDR3 nucleotides are TGCGCCAGCAGCTGGTGGTCCGCGGGGGCCAACACCGGGGAGCTGTTTTTT.

This clonotype was picked up many times. The V call is TRBV7-9, the J call TRBJ1-1, with a weak D call TRBD1 (6 bases). Trimming cost V 3 bases and J 4 bases, with 12 bases left between them. This CDR3 has 14 amino acids. CDR1 is SEHNR and CDR2 is FQNEAQ in the germline V gene (reference sequence). CDR3 residues: CASSLVQGSTEAFF. In nucleotides, the CDR3 is TGTGCCAGCAGCTTGGTACAGGGAAGCACTGAAGCTTTCTTT.

This sequence joins TRBV2 and TRBJ2-5, with TRBD2 identical over 8 bases. Trimming took 3 bases from V and 3 from J; bases not matched to a gene: 12. The CDR3 runs 17 residues. Germline V gives CDR1 SNHLY, CDR2 FYNNEI. The CDR3 region has the DNA TGTGCCAGCAGTGAGATTCCAGCGGGGGTAAACGAAGAGACCCAGTACTTC. Translated: CASSEIPAGVNEETQYF.

The chain uses TRBV12-3 or TRBV12-4 and TRBJ2-5; 10 bases fit TRBD1. The CDR3 runs to 20 residues. V shed 3 bases and J 6 bases; nucleotides not matched to a gene: 22. CDR3 amino acids: CASSLRIRDRGFSGSQTQYF. In DNA form, the CDR3 reads TGTGCCAGCAGTTTGAGGATCAGGGACAGGGGCTTCTCGGGTAGTCAGACCCAGTACTTC.

By proportion, this clonotype is medium-sized. This chain connects TRBV4-3 to TRBJ1-5; TRBD1 aligns across 9 bases. V dropped 0 bases and J dropped 5; count of bases not matched to a gene: 14. Germline loops: CDR1 LGHNA, CDR2 YSLEER. The CDR3 contains 19 residues. For the CDR3, the DNA is TGCGCCAGCAGCCAAGATGGGTGGGCCACAGGGGGCACGGATCAGCCCCAGCATTTT. It specifies CASSQDGWATGGTDQPQHF.

The chain has TRBV29-1 and TRBJ1-1; D gene ambiguous. Germline V gives CDR1 SQVTM, CDR2 ANQGSEA. V lost 6 bases, J lost 5 bases, and 13 bases lay in between. The length of the CDR3 is 12 residues. The CDR3 spells CSVKDPGTEAFF. The DNA of the CDR3 is TGCAGCGTAAAGGACCCTGGAACTGAAGCTTTCTTT. The full variable domain, completed using reference TRBV29-1 and TRBJ1-1, is SAVISQKPSRDICQRGTSLTIQCQVDSQVTMMFWYRQQPGQSLTLIATANQGSEATYESGFVIDKFPISRPNLTFSTLTVSNMSPEDSSIYLCSVKDPGTEAFFGQGTRLTVV.

There are a few counts of this clonotype. This chain links TRBV24-1 with TRBJ2-1, with D possibly being TRBD2 (6 bases). Looked up from germline, CDR1 is KGHDR and CDR2 is SFDVKD. V dropped 4 bases and J dropped 6 bases, with 12 bases sitting between them. The CDR3 is 14 amino acids. The CDR3 sequence: CATSDAISGNEQFF. The CDR3 region has the DNA TGTGCCACCAGTGACGCCATTAGCGGCAATGAGCAGTTCTTC.

This clonotype appeared a few times. The CDR3 DNA sequence: TGTGCCAGCAGCCCCCGTCGACGCCGCATGGTGGGTACGCAGTATTTT. Protein product: CASSPRRRRMVGTQYF. The chain has TRBV12-3 or TRBV12-4 and TRBJ2-3; D gene ambiguous. Between the trimmed V and J ends, which lost 6 bases and 8 bases, there was a span of 24 bases. This CDR3 region has 16 residues.

This clonotype turned up a few times. This rearrangement joins TRBV6-6 to TRBJ1-1; D is undetermined. The CDR3 loop spans 12 amino acids. Germline V lookup: CDR1 MNHNY, CDR2 SVGAGI (reference sequence). Trimming removed 2 bases from V and 11 bases from J, with 12 bases in between. The DNA of the CDR3 is TGTGCCAGCAGTTACCCCATGACCGGGGCTTTCTTT. This translates into CASSYPMTGAFF.

The chain uses TRBV12-3 or TRBV12-4 and TRBJ2-3; 8 bases agree with TRBD2. The CDR3 has 16 residues. The V and J ends lost 3 bases and 3 bases, in that order; junction bases with no gene match: 8. The chain's CDR3 is CASSFDGTRYTDTQYF. The CDR3 nucleotides read TGTGCCAGCAGTTTTGACGGGACTAGATATACAGATACGCAGTATTTT.

This clonotype was counted many times. CDR3 residues: CASSVQGPGELFF. The CDR3 DNA follows: TGCGCCAGCAGCGTACAGGGACCCGGGGAGCTGTTTTTT. The chain couples TRBV5-1 to TRBJ2-2; tentatively, D is TRBD1 (6 bases). V dropped 4 bases and J dropped 6 bases, with 10 bases sitting between them. CDR1 is SGHRS, CDR2 YFSETQ, per germline. CDR3 size: 13 residues.

This chain links TRBV5-6 with TRBJ2-3, with 8 bases fitting TRBD2. V was pared by 4 bases and J by 2 bases, with 9 bases of the junction left unmatched. The CDR3 runs 16 residues. The germline gives CDR1 SGHDT, CDR2 YYEEEE. The CDR3 region has the DNA TGTGCCAGCAGCCCGTTTGTGCGGGGGGTCACAGATACGCAGTATTTT. The encoded protein is CASSPFVRGVTDTQYF.

The chain uses TRBV25-1 and TRBJ2-7; D is unresolved. The CDR3 totals 12 residues. V was cut by 6 bases and J by 3 bases, with 9 bases left in between. Germline V gene sequence: CDR1 MGHDK, CDR2 SYGVNS. The CDR3: CASRGSFYEQYF. The CDR3 DNA sequence: TGTGCCAGCAGAGGGTCGTTCTACGAGCAGTACTTC.

V is TRBV5-1 and J is TRBJ2-1; 7 positions match TRBD2. V shed 0 bases and J 9 bases; nucleotides not matched to a gene: 6. CDR1 and CDR2 from the germline V gene are SGHRS and YFSETQ. This CDR3 contains 14 residues. The CDR3 nucleotides read TGCGCCAGCAGCTTGGAACGGGGGAGGGGTGAGCAGTTCTTC. Protein product: CASSLERGRGEQFF.

This clonotype was counted only a few times. In DNA, the CDR3 is TGTGCCACCAGTGACGGGACAGCAAGCTCCTACAATGAGCAGTTCTTC. Its protein product is CATSDGTASSYNEQFF. The chain couples TRBV24-1 to TRBJ2-1; 7 bases are a match to TRBD1. The CDR3 has 16 amino acids. The ends lost 4 bases at V and 0 bases at J; junction bases unmatched: 5. Germline V gene sequence: CDR1 KGHDR, CDR2 SFDVKD.

The chain carries TRBV20-1 and TRBJ2-7, with a tentative D call TRBD2 (5 bases). V was pared by 3 bases and J by 12 bases, with 12 bases between. Germline V lookup: CDR1 DFQATT, CDR2 SNEGSKA (reference sequence). The length of the CDR3 is 10 residues. The CDR3 protein is CSARSLGLYF. DNA of the CDR3: TGCAGTGCTAGGAGCCTAGGACTGTACTTC.